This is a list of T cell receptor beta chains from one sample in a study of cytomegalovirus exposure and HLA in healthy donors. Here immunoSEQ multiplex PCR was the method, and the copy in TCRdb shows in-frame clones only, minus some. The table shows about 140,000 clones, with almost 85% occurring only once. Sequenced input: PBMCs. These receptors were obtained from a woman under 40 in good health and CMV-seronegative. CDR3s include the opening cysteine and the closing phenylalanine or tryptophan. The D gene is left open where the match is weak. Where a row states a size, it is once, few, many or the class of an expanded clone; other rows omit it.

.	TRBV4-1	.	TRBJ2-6	TGCGCCAGCAGCCAAGGGGCTCCAGAGAGCTCTGGGGCCAACGTCCTGACTTTC	CASSQGAPESSGANVLTF
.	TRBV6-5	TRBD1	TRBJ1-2	TGTGCCAGCAGTTCTTTACAGGGGAACAACTATGGCTACACCTTC	CASSSLQGNNYGYTF
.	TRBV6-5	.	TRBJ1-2	TGTGCCAGCAGTTCCGGACAGACTGTCTATGGCTACACCTTC	CASSSGQTVYGYTF
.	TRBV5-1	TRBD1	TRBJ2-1	TGCGCCAGCAGCCCGGGACAGTTATACAATGAGCAGTTCTTC	CASSPGQLYNEQFF
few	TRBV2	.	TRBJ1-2	TGTGCCAGCAGGCGAACCCGGGATGGCTACACCTTC	CASRRTRDGYTF
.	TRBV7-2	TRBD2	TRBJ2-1	TGTGCCAGCAGCTACAGGAGCGGGGGGAATTACAATGAGCAGTTCTTC	CASSYRSGGNYNEQFF
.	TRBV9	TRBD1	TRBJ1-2	TGTGCCAGCAGCGCCGACGACAGGGGGGACTATGGCTACACCTTC	CASSADDRGDYGYTF
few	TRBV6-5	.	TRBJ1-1	TGTGCCAGCAGTTACTTGGGCCGGACTGAAGCTTTCTTT	CASSYLGRTEAFF
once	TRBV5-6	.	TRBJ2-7	TGTGCCAGCAGCTTGGCGGCAGGGGGGACCTACGAGCAGTACTTC	CASSLAAGGTYEQYF
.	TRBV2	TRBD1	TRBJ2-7	TGTGCCAGCAGTACACGGGACAGGGGCGAGCAGTACTTC	CASSTRDRGEQYF
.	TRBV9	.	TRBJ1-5	TGTGCCAGCAGCCCAGAAGGCAGGGGAGATCAGCCCCAGCATTTT	CASSPEGRGDQPQHF
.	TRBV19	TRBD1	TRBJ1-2	TGTGCCAGTAGTAAGGTCGACAGGGAGTATGGCTACACCTTC	CASSKVDREYGYTF
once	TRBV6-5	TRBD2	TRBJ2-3	TGTGCCAGCAGTGCCCAGCGGGGGTTGTATTTT	CASSAQRGLYF
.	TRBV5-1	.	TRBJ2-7	TGCGCCAGCAGCCACCCGGACAGAGAGTACGAGCAGTACTTC	CASSHPDREYEQYF
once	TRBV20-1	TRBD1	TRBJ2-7	TGCAGTGCTAACAGGGGCTACGAGCAGTACTTC	CSANRGYEQYF
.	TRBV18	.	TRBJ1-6	TGTGCCAGCTCGCCCCGGGACAAGGGTAATTCACCCCTCCACTTT	CASSPRDKGNSPLHF
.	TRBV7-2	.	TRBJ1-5	TGTGCCAGCAGCTTAGGGGGGGGCAATCAGCCCCAGCATTTT	CASSLGGGNQPQHF
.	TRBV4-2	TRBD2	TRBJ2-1	TGTGCCAGCAGCCAAAGGTTCGGGGAGTCTAGCGGCCTCTACAATGAGCAGTTCTTC	CASSQRFGESSGLYNEQFF
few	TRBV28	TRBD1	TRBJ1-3	TGTGCCAGCAGTACCGTGACAGGGCGTGGGTACACCATATATTTT	CASSTVTGRGYTIYF
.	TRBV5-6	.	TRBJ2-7	TGTGCCAGCAGCTTGGCCACTACCTACGAGCAGTACTTC	CASSLATTYEQYF
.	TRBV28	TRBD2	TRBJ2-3	TGTGCCAGCAGTACACCGGGACTAGCGGTCACAGATACGCAGTATTTT	CASSTPGLAVTDTQYF
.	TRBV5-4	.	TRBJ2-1	TGTGCCAGCAGCTCCCCCCTTAACAATGAGCAGTTCTTC	CASSSPLNNEQFF
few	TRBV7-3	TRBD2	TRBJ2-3	TGTGCCAGCAGCTTAGGCCGACTAGCCGGTGTAGATACGCAGTATTTT	CASSLGRLAGVDTQYF
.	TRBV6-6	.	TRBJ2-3	TGTGCCAGCAGGCGGCTGTCTATGACAGATACGCAGTATTTT	CASRRLSMTDTQYF
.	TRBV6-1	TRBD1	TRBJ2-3	TGTGCCAGCAGTGTCGAGAGGGGGCCGAATACGCAGTATTTT	CASSVERGPNTQYF
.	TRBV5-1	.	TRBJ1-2	TGCGCCAGCAGCTTGCCGGGACATAACTATGGCTACACCTTC	CASSLPGHNYGYTF